Given below is one TCR beta chain in context. What this receptor recognizes is not known. It has no much larger one-base neighbor in the sample; base qualities were not kept. The library was made by RT-PCR. Sequencing instrument: Illumina HiSeq 2500. TCRdb reprocessed the public reads (quality trimming at Q25 with fastp, clone calling with MiXCR) and kept in-frame beta chains. Rows matching on CDR3 protein sequence are summarized as one entry with the most common DNA and genes. This sample holds about 520,000 distinct CDR3 sequences; roughly 27% were observed only once. The ten largest clonotypes hold 1.5% to 2% of the sample. These data are taken from a study of response to subunit inactivated influenza vaccine (dated by TCRdb to the late 2010s). Regarding the research as a whole: Deep quantitative T cell receptor repertoire profiling was used in the study to track responses to a trivalent subunit inactivated influenza vaccine. The paper as a whole reports these results and caveats: The authors suggested that each seasonal influenza vaccination may recruit only a limited number of new T cells.

The trim is 2 bases for V and 2 bases for J, with a gap of 11 bases between the germline ends. Including cysteine and phenylalanine, the CDR3 has 14 amino acids. Only the CDR3 part of the read is kept: 42 bases, read in frame from the first base. Looking up the germline V gene (reference sequence) yields CDR1 GTSNPN and CDR2 SVGIG. The sequences come from CD4+ T cells sorted from PBMCs, collected 4 to 6 days after vaccination. The TCR comes from a man aged 45-65 years who received an inactivated influenza vaccine. Donor details come from another sample of the same person, matched by shared clones. The receptor chain draws on TRBV30 and TRBJ2-3, with the D call tentatively TRBD1 or TRBD2, each fitting 5 bases. The CDR3 here reads CAWSPGPYTDTQYF. The DNA is as follows: TGTGCCTGGAGTCCGGGACCCTACACAGATACGCAGTATTTT.